This T cell receptor (beta chain) is drawn from a study of response to subunit inactivated influenza vaccine. TCRdb ran MiXCR on the RT-PCR reads and lists one entry per CDR3 protein. The table includes about 570,000 distinct CDR3 sequences, roughly 10% detected once. The CDR3 loop spans 14 amino acids. Per the germline V gene, CDR1 is SGHRS and CDR2 is YFSETQ. V dropped 4 bases and J dropped 7; count of bases not matched to a gene: 4. These data were also filed under a second study, of T cells expressing NK-cell markers. That work contributes: For TCR beta, cDNA was produced by 5'RACE template switching with UMIs. Out of eight donors sequenced, seven tested HCMV-seropositive and the remaining one seronegative.

The TCR was taken from a man aged 45-65 years who received an inactivated influenza vaccine. The material was PBMCs from blood, obtained on the day of vaccination. The V and J genes are TRBV5-1 and TRBJ1-4; TRBD1 matches at 10 bases. CDR3 in amino acids: CASSTTGGSEKLFF. The CDR3 nucleotides read TGCGCCAGCAGCACGACAGGGGGCAGTGAAAAACTGTTTTTT.